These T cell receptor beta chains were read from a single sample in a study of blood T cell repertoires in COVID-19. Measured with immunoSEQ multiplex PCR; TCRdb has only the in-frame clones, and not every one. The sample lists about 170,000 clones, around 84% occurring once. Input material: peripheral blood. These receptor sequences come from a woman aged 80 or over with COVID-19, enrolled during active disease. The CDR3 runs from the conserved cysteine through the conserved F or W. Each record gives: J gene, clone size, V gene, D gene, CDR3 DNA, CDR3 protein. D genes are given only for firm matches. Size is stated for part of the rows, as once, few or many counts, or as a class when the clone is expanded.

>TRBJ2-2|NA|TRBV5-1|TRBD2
TGCGCCAGCAGCTTGGAGGATCGGGCGGGAGGGCCACCCGGGGAGCTGTTTTTT
CASSLEDRAGGPPGELFF
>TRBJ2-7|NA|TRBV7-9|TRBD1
TGTGCCAGCAGCGGGACAGTCCCCCGATCCTCCTACGAGCAGTACTTC
CASSGTVPRSSYEQYF
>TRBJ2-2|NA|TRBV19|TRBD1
TGTGCCAGTAGGAGACAGGGACACACCGGGGAGCTGTTTTTT
CASRRQGHTGELFF
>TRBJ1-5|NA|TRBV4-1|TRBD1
TGCGCCAGCAGCCAACCGGGACAGCGTGTAACCCAGCATTTT
CASSQPGQRVTQHF
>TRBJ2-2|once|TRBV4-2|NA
TGTGCCAGCAGCCAAGAAAAACTCCTCGGGGAGCTGTTTTTT
CASSQEKLLGELFF
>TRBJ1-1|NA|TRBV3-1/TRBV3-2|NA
TGTGCCAGCGGCCTCATTACAGGGACTGAAGCTTTCTTT
CASGLITGTEAFF
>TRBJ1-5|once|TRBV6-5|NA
TGTGCCAGCAGCCCCGGGACGGGGGGGAATCAGCCCCAGCATTTT
CASSPGTGGNQPQHF
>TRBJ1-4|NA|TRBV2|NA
TGTGCCAGCAGACAGTTTAATGAAAAACTGTTTTTT
CASRQFNEKLFF
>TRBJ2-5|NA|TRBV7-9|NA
TGTGCCAGCAGCTTAGCGGGGCCAGAGACCCAGTACTTC
CASSLAGPETQYF
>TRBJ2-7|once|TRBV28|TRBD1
TGTGCCAGCAACCCGGCGATAGGGACAGGGAATCTCGAGCAGTACTTC
CASNPAIGTGNLEQYF
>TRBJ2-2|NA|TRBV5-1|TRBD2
TGCGCCAGCAGCTTGTACGGGAGGTCGAACACCGGGGAGCTGTTTTTT
CASSLYGRSNTGELFF
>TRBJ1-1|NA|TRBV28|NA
TGTGCCAGCAGTTTTCCAGGGAACACTGAAGCTTTCTTT
CASSFPGNTEAFF
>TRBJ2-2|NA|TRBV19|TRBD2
TGTGCCAGTAACGGCGGGAGCCTCACCGGGGAGCTGTTTTTT
CASNGGSLTGELFF
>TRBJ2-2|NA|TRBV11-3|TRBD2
TGTGCCAGCAGCTTAGGGCCACTAGCGGGAGACACCGGGGAGCTGTTTTTT
CASSLGPLAGDTGELFF
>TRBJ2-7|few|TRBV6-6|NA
TGTGCCAGCAGTTACTCTTACTGGGCAGGCGAGCAGTACTTC
CASSYSYWAGEQYF
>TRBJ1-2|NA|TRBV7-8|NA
TGTGCCAGCAGCTTAGTGGACGGAGGGTATGGCTACACCTTC
CASSLVDGGYGYTF
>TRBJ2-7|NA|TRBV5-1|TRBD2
TGCGCCAGCAGCGCCTTAGCGGGGTCCTCCTACGAGCAGTACTTC
CASSALAGSSYEQYF
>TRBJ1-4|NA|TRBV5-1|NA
TGCGCCAGCAGCTTGGACCTACGGGAAAAACTGTTTTTT
CASSLDLREKLFF
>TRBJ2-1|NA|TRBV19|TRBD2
TGTGCCAGTAGTCCCCGGACTAGCGGGACCTACAATGAGCAGTTCTTC
CASSPRTSGTYNEQFF
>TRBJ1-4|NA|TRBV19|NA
TGTGCCAGCAGACCCATGGCCTTCGGGGCTAATGAAAAACTGTTTTTT
CASRPMAFGANEKLFF
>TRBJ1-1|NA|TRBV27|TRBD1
TGTGCCAGCAGGCGGCCGGGACAGGGATCGAACACTGAAGCTTTCTTT
CASRRPGQGSNTEAFF
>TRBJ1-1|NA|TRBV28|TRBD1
TGTGCCAGCAGTTCCCCCAGGGGGCTGAACACTGAAGCTTTCTTT
CASSSPRGLNTEAFF
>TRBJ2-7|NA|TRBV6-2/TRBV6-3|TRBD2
TGTGCCAGCAGTTCCCCCGGGACTAGCGGGAGGAGGTACGAGCAGTACTTC
CASSSPGTSGRRYEQYF
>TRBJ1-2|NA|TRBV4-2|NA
TGTGCCAGCAGCCAAGGTGGGGGACTCTATGGCTACACCTTC
CASSQGGGLYGYTF
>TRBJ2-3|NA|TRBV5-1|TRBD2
TGCGCCAGCAGCCCTAGCGGGAGGTCAGATACGCAGTATTTT
CASSPSGRSDTQYF
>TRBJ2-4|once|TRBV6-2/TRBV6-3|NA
TGTGCCAGCAGTAACTCACGACGGGACTTCTTC
CASSNSRRDFF
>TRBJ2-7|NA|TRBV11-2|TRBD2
TGTGCCAGCAGCCGGGGACTAGCGGGGTCCTACGAGCAGTACTTC
CASSRGLAGSYEQYF
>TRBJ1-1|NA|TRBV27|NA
TGTGCCAGCACCTCCCGGGTTAACCCTTCCTCTGAAGCTTTCTTT
CASTSRVNPSSEAFF
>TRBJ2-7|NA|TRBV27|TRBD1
TGTGCCAGCAGTCCTACAGGGGGCCTAGTCCGGCAGTACTTC
CASSPTGGLVRQYF
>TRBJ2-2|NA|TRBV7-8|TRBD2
TGTGCCAGCAGCTTAGTAGCGGGAGGGCCCGCGAACACCGGGGAGCTGTTTTTT
CASSLVAGGPANTGELFF
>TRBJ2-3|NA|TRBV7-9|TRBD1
TGTGCCAGCAGTCCCGGGACAGGCAACACAGATACGCAGTATTTT
CASSPGTGNTDTQYF
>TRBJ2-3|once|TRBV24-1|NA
TGTGCCACCAGTGATCCGACTAGTCTCGGCACAGATACGCAGTATTTT
CATSDPTSLGTDTQYF
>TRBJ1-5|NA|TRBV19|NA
TGTGCCAGTAGTATAGTAGGAGGAACCAATCAGCCCCAGCATTTT
CASSIVGGTNQPQHF
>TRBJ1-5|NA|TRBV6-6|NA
TGTGCCAGCAGAGAATACAGGGGCAATCAGCCCCAGCATTTT
CASREYRGNQPQHF
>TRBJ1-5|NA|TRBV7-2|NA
TGTGCCAGCAGCTTAGGGTCCAGGGTTGGCCAGCCCCAGCATTTT
CASSLGSRVGQPQHF
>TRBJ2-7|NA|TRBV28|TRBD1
TGTGCCAGCAGGTCACAGGGGAACGAGCAGTACTTC
CASRSQGNEQYF
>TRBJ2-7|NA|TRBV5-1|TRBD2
TGCGCCAGCAGCTTGTGGGGGGGTGGCAGTTCAAGCTCCTACGAGCAGTACTTC
CASSLWGGGSSSSYEQYF
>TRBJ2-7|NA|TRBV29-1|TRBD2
TGCAGCGTTGTTCCAGCGGGGAGCTACGAGCAGTACTTC
CSVVPAGSYEQYF
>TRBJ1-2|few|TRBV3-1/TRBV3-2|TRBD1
TGTGCCAGCAGCCAGGAATTACGGGACAGGGGTCAGGGCTACACCTTC
CASSQELRDRGQGYTF
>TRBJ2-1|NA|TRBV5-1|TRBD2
TGCGCCAGCAGCTCTATCGGGACTAGCGGGCGGTATGAGCAGTTCTTC
CASSSIGTSGRYEQFF
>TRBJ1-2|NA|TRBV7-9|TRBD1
TGTGCCAGCAGCTTAGGACAGGGAAATGGCTACACCTTC
CASSLGQGNGYTF
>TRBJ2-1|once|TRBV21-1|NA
TGTGCCAGCAGCAAGGATCTTCGAGCCCTTTCTAGCGGGAGCGCCTACAATGAGCAGTTCTTC
CASSKDLRALSSGSAYNEQFF
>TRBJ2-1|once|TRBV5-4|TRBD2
TGTGCCAGCAGCAGCAAACTAGCGGGAGGGGGAGATGAGCAGTTCTTC
CASSSKLAGGGDEQFF
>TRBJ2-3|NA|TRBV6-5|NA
TGTGCCAGCAGTCGGGACACCCCAGATACGCAGTATTTT
CASSRDTPDTQYF
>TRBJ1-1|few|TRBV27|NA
TGTGCCAGCATCTCTGAGAAGGGGGAAGCTTTCTTT
CASISEKGEAFF
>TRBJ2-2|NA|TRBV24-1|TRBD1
TGTGCCACGGGGACAGGGGGGACCGGGGAGCTGTTTTTT
CATGTGGTGELFF
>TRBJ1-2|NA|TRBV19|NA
TGTGCCAGTAGTATCACCGGACAGCCCATTTACACCTTC
CASSITGQPIYTF
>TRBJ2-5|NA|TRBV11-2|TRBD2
TGTGCCAGCAGCCAGCTGGAAGGTAGCGGGAGTGAGACCCAGTACTTC
CASSQLEGSGSETQYF
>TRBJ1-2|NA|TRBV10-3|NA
TGTGCCACTTCTCCTAACTATGGCTACACCTTC
CATSPNYGYTF
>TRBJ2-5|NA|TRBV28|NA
TGTGCCAGCAGTGAGGGGGTCGGCGTGGAGACCCAGTACTTC
CASSEGVGVETQYF
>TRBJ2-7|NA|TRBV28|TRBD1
TGTGCCAGCAGTCTTCCCGGGACAGGGGGCGGCGAGCAGTACTTC
CASSLPGTGGGEQYF
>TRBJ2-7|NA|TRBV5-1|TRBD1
TGCGCCAGCAGCCCAGACAGGGGCGAGCAGTACTTC
CASSPDRGEQYF
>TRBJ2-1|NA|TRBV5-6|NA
TGTGCCAGCAGGGACTTCAAGTACAATGAGCAGTTCTTC
CASRDFKYNEQFF
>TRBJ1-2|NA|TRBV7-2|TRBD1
TGTGCCAGCAGCAGGGACAGGGGGACGCCTAACTATGGCTACACCTTC
CASSRDRGTPNYGYTF
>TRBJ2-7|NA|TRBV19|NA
TGTGCCAGTAGTATAACGGGTACAGGCGTCTACGAGCAGTACTTC
CASSITGTGVYEQYF
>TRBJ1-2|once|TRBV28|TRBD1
TGTGCCAGCAGTCCATCAGGGGGACATGGCTACACCTTC
CASSPSGGHGYTF
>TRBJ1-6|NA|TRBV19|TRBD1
TGTGCCAGTAGTACACCCGGACAGGGGAGGAATTCACCCCTCCACTTT
CASSTPGQGRNSPLHF
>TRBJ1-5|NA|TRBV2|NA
TGTGCCAGCACAGGGGATGGGGATCAGCCCCAGCATTTT
CASTGDGDQPQHF